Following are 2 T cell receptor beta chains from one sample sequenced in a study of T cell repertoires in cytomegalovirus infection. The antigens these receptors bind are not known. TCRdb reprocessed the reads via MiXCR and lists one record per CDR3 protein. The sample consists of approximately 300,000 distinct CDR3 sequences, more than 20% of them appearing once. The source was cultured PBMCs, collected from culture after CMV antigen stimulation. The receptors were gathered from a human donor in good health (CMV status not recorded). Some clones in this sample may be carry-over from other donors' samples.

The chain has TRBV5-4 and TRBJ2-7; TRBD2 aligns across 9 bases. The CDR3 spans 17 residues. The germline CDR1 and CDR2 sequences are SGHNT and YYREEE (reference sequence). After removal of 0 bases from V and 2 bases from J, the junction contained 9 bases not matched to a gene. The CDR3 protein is CASSLDIRSGRTYEQYF. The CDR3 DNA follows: TGTGCCAGCAGCTTGGATATTCGGAGCGGGAGGACCTACGAGCAGTACTTC.

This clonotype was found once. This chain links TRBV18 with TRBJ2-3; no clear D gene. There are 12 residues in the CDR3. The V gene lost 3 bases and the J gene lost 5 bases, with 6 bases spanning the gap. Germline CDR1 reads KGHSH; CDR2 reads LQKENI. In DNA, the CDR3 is TGTGCCAGCTCACCCTTACAAGATACGCAGTATTTT. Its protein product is CASSPLQDTQYF.